The 9 T cell receptor beta chains below were found in one sample sequenced in a study of TIL therapy for anti-PD-1-resistant metastatic lung cancer. This was the immunoSEQ v3 assay. Data came from immunoSEQ multiplex PCR; TCRdb stores just in-frame clones and leaves some out. The data contain about 14,000 clones, about 82% of them singletons. Time point given: pre-treatment sample, taken before nivolumab and TIL therapy. The sample was blood, taken at baseline. The receptors shown here come from a person aged 25 to 85 with non-small cell lung cancer.

This clone showed up just once. The rearrangement joins TRBV15 to TRBJ2-7, with D perhaps being TRBD1 or TRBD2 (5 bases each). In germline, CDR1 is LNHNV, CDR2 YYDKDF (reference sequence). The CDR3 runs to 15 residues. The germline V and J ends were trimmed by 6 bases and 2 bases, with 17 bases remaining between them. The CDR3 loop reads CATRGVVGRPYEQYF. The CDR3 nucleotides read TGTGCCACCAGGGGGGTGGTCGGCAGGCCCTACGAGCAGTACTTC.

There are a few counts of this clone. The J gene is TRBJ1-1, the V gene TRBV7-9; D perhaps matches TRBD1 (5 bases). The CDR3 runs to 15 residues. Germline V gene sequence: CDR1 SEHNR, CDR2 FQNEAQ (reference sequence). Trimming took 1 base from V and 1 from J, leaving 10 bases between them. The CDR3 sequence: CASSLVGTENTEAFF. The CDR3 bases are TGTGCCAGCAGCTTAGTCGGGACCGAGAACACTGAAGCTTTCTTT. Together with reference TRBV7-9 and TRBJ1-1, the CDR3 gives the full variable domain: DTGVSQNPRHKITKRGQNVTFRCDPISEHNRLYWYRQTLGQGPEFLTYFQNEAQLEKSRLLSDRFSAERPKGSFSTLEIQRTEQGDSAMYLCASSLVGTENTEAFFGQGTRLTVV.

This clone was observed a single time. This chain uses TRBV19 with TRBJ2-1; a possible D gene is TRBD2 (6 bases). The CDR3 is 12 residues long. Trimming removed 7 bases at V and 10 bases at J, with 14 bases between. From germline, CDR1 is LNHDA and CDR2 SQIVND (reference sequence). CDR3 DNA: TGTGCCAGTAATAATGGGCTAGCGGAGCAGTTCTTC. Protein sequence: CASNNGLAEQFF.

J is TRBJ1-2 and V is TRBV28, with TRBD1 as a possible D gene (6 bases). The CDR3 is 12 residues long. V gave up 2 bases and J gave up 7 bases, with 8 bases separating them. CDR1 MDHEN and CDR2 SYDVKM come from the germline V gene. The CDR3 region is CASSLGGGGYTF. CDR3 coding DNA: TGTGCCAGCAGTTTAGGGGGCGGTGGCTACACCTTC.

This chain joins TRBV5-4 and TRBJ2-1; a possible D gene is TRBD2 (6 bases). From germline, CDR1 is SGHNT and CDR2 YYREEE (reference sequence). This CDR3 region has 11 residues. Trimming stripped 4 bases from V and 7 bases from J, with 6 bases between. This CDR3 reads CASSGGNEQFF. CDR3 nucleotide sequence: TGTGCCAGCAGCGGGGGGAATGAGCAGTTCTTC.

The V call is TRBV11-2, the J call TRBJ1-2; the D is unclear. The CDR3 totals 15 residues. Trimming took off 2 bases at V and 8 bases at J, with 18 bases between the two ends. Germline CDR1 SGHAT, CDR2 FQNNGV. Here the CDR3 reads CASSLMQAWAQGYTF. The CDR3 DNA reads TGTGCCAGCAGCTTAATGCAGGCGTGGGCCCAGGGCTACACCTTC.

To note about this clone: Other DNA sequences of this sample code for an identical CDR3. This sequence joins TRBV18 and TRBJ1-6, with D possibly being TRBD1 (5 bases). Germline V lookup: CDR1 KGHSH, CDR2 LQKENI. V dropped 6 bases and J dropped 7 bases, with 13 bases sitting between them. The CDR3 runs to 14 residues. DNA for the CDR3: TGTGCCAGCTCCCCCGCGGGGCAGAATTCACCCCTCCACTTT. It translates to CASSPAGQNSPLHF.

This clone was seen a single time. The rearrangement links TRBV4-2 to TRBJ1-4; 9 bases are shared with TRBD1. CDR1 and CDR2 (germline): LGHNA, YNFKEQ. J lost 4 bases, V lost 0 bases, and 18 bases had no gene match. The CDR3 loop spans 21 amino acids. The CDR3 nucleotides are TGTGCCAGCAGCCAAGATCGGCTGCGGACAGGGGATGGGCAAGGTAATGAAAAACTGTTTTTT. The encoded protein is CASSQDRLRTGDGQGNEKLFF.

The CDR3 loop is CASSFRIAGELFF. The CDR3 nucleotides are TGTGCCAGCAGCTTCAGGATAGCCGGGGAGCTGTTTTTT. This sequence joins TRBV7-4 and TRBJ2-2, with D uncertain. The germline V gene has CDR1 SGHVT and CDR2 SQSDAQ. CDR3 length: 13 residues. Trimming stripped 3 bases from V and 6 bases from J, with 8 bases between.